This T cell receptor (beta chain) was obtained from a study of blood T cell repertoires in COVID-19. Study-level information: Acute-phase and convalescent COVID-19 samples originated in the United States, Italy and Spain.

Assay used: immunoSEQ multiplex PCR; TCRdb lists only in-frame clones, some missing. This sample has 35,000 to 55,000 clones, with 90% found just once. Trimming cost V 5 bases and J 8 bases, with 34 bases left between them. The CDR3 extends over 19 amino acids. CDR1 and CDR2 from the germline V gene are SGHDT and YYEEEE. Sequences were obtained from peripheral blood. The J gene is TRBJ1-2, the V gene TRBV5-6; no firm D call. The sequence came from a middle-aged man with active COVID-19. CDR3 bases: TGTGCCAGCAGGGCCCATGCCTCAAGACTGAGGGCTGGGCTACGGGGCTACACCTTC. This sequence encodes CASRAHASRLRAGLRGYTF. Full variable domain (outside the CDR3, taken from reference TRBV5-6 and TRBJ1-2): DAGVTQSPTHLIKTRGQQVTLRCSPKSGHDTVSWYQQALGQGPQFIFQYYEEEERQRGNFPDRFSGHQFPNYSSELNVNALLLGDSALYLCASRAHASRLRAGLRGYTFGSGTRLTVV.